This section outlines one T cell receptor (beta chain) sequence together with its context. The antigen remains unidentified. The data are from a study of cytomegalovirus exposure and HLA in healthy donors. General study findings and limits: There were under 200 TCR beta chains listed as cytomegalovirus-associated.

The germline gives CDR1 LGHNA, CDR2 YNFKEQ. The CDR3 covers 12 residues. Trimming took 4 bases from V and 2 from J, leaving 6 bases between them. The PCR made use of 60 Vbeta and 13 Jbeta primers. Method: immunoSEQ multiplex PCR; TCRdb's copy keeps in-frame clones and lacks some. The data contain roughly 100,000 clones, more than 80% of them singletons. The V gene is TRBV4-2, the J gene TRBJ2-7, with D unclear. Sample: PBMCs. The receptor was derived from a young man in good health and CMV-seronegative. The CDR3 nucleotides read TGTGCCAGCAGCCCTACGACCTACGAGCAGTACTTC. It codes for CASSPTTYEQYF.